The entry that follows covers one TCR beta chain sequence. Its target is unknown. CD45RO-negative, CCR7-selected cells formed the naive CD8 fraction, which excluded terminally differentiated effector memory CD45RA+ cells. The donors, all of them Caucasian adults, lived in Nashville, Tennessee. The sample comes from a study of shared clonotypes between healthy human individuals. TCRdb keeps only in-frame clones here, not all; method: immunoSEQ multiplex PCR. The table shows some 2 million clones, with approximately 94% occurring only once. Unmatched junction bases numbered 7, after V lost 2 bases and J lost 1 base. Germline V gene sequence: CDR1 ENHRY, CDR2 SYGVKD. The CDR3 spans 16 residues. Points from the study as a whole: Naive CD4 clonotypes were shared across a few donors at about 5.2%.

The V and J genes are TRBV10-3 and TRBJ1-1; 7 nucleotides line up with TRBD1. The sequence was collected from a young man in good health. The specimen sequenced was naive CD8+ T cells sorted from blood. The CDR3 DNA sequence: TGTGCCATCAGTGAGGGCGCAGGGGGTGAGAACACTGAAGCTTTCTTT. Amino acids: CAISEGAGGENTEAFF.